Listed here are 14 T cell receptor beta chains from one sample, sequenced in a study of blood T cell repertoires in COVID-19 (dated by TCRdb to 2018 to 2020). To prepare the library, the immunoSEQ multiplex PCR assay was applied. Not all clones reach the TCRdb copy of this immuneACCESS table, which keeps in-frame sequences only. Checked studies attribute under half of the gap to unresolved V genes and leave the rest unexplained. Within this sample are 76,000 or so clones, with about 90% of them counted one time only. The top ten clones comprise approximately 17% of the sample. The sample comprised peripheral blood. The receptors here all came from an elderly man in a cohort sampled during active COVID-19.

This rearrangement joins TRBV19 to TRBJ2-5; a weak D match, TRBD2 (5 bases). Per the germline V gene, CDR1 is LNHDA and CDR2 is SQIVND (reference sequence). V lost 4 bases, J lost 4 bases, and 13 bases lay in between. The CDR3 totals 14 residues. The CDR3 is CASSTAHGRETQYF. The CDR3 nucleotides are TGTGCCAGTAGTACGGCCCATGGGAGAGAGACCCAGTACTTC.

The V and J genes are TRBV6-2 or TRBV6-3 and TRBJ1-5; D remains ambiguous. V lost 6 bases, J lost 3 bases, and 12 bases lay in between. Germline V gives CDR1 MNHEY, CDR2 SVGEGT. The CDR3 sequence is 14 residues long. CDR3 DNA sequence: TGTGCCAGCAGCCGGTCAGAGGTCAATCAGCCCCAGCATTTT. Protein product: CASSRSEVNQPQHF.

The rearrangement joins TRBV28 to TRBJ1-5, with D unclear. The germline CDR1 and CDR2 sequences are MDHEN and SYDVKM. Trimming took 6 bases from V and 0 from J, leaving 9 bases between them. The CDR3 has 14 amino acids. CDR3 sequence: CASSRHSSNQPQHF. The CDR3 DNA follows: TGTGCCAGCAGCCGCCACAGTAGCAATCAGCCCCAGCATTTT.

Here the CDR3 reads CASSSGDRRSGNTIYF. DNA of the CDR3: TGTGCCAGCAGCTCGGGCGACAGGCGCTCTGGAAACACCATATATTTT. The chain joins TRBV7-2 to TRBJ1-3; a possible D gene is TRBD1 (6 bases). The length of the CDR3 is 16 residues. Between the trimmed V and J ends, which lost 4 bases and 0 bases, there was a span of 13 bases. CDR1 SGHTA and CDR2 FQGNSA come from the germline V gene.

The rearrangement links TRBV28 to TRBJ1-1, with D tentatively TRBD1 (6 bases). This CDR3 is 15 amino acids long. The V end lost 5 bases, the J end lost 0 bases, and 13 bases lay between the germline ends. CDR1 is MDHEN and CDR2 is SYDVKM in the germline V gene. CDR3 bases: TGTGCCAGCAGTCTTACGGACAGAATGAACACTGAAGCTTTCTTT. Amino acids: CASSLTDRMNTEAFF.

This chain joins TRBV7-2 and TRBJ2-4; TRBD2 is a possible D gene (5 bases). This CDR3 contains 14 residues. The germline V gene encodes CDR1 SGHTA and CDR2 FQGNSA. With 4 bases removed from V and 10 bases from J, the gap between germline ends came to 17 bases. CDR3 residues: CASSWTEGSGIQYF. DNA for the CDR3: TGTGCCAGCAGCTGGACCGAGGGTTCTGGGATTCAGTACTTC.

The chain combines TRBV6-1 with TRBJ2-7; 7 nucleotides agree with TRBD1. Germline V gives CDR1 MNHNS, CDR2 SASEGT. CDR3 length: 15 amino acids. The V and J ends lost 1 base and 3 bases, in that order; junction bases with no gene match: 6. The CDR3 protein is CASSEGGTEHYEQYV. In DNA form, the CDR3 reads TGTGCCAGCAGTGAAGGAGGGACAGAGCACTACGAGCAGTACGTC.

V and J are TRBV9 and TRBJ1-6; 8 bases match TRBD1. The CDR3 loop spans 16 amino acids. CDR1 and CDR2 (germline): SGDLS, YYNGEE. Trimming took 3 bases from V and 4 from J; bases not matched to a gene: 6. The CDR3 spells CASSALGTGYNSPLHF. In DNA form, the CDR3 reads TGTGCCAGCAGCGCCTTAGGGACAGGTTATAATTCACCCCTCCACTTT.

This clone has a count of ten or more. V and J are TRBV4-2 and TRBJ2-7, with 7 bases lining up with TRBD2. CDR1 and CDR2 (germline): LGHNA, YNFKEQ. This CDR3 comprises 15 residues. V lost 4 bases to trimming and J lost 2 bases; unmatched junction nucleotides: 8. The CDR3 DNA follows: TGTGCCAGCAGCCCCAGCGCGGGGGAGCCCTACGAGCAGTACGTC. Translating gives CASSPSAGEPYEQYV.

The J gene is TRBJ1-2, the V gene TRBV5-1; D is unclear. The CDR3 is made up of 12 amino acids. V lost 0 bases to trimming and J lost 4 bases, with 4 bases between them. Germline assignment: CDR1 SGHRS and CDR2 YFSETQ. CDR3 amino acids: CASSLDRYGYTF. The CDR3 nucleotides read TGCGCCAGCAGCTTGGATCGCTATGGCTACACCTTC.

In DNA, the CDR3 is TGTGCCAGCAGTTATCTTTTGGGACAGGGAACGAACACCGGGGAGCTGTTTTTT. Protein product: CASSYLLGQGTNTGELFF. The chain is built from TRBV6-2 or TRBV6-3 and TRBJ2-2; 9 bases agree with TRBD1. V was clipped by 3 bases and J by 0 bases; unmatched bases: 8. Germline V gene data show CDR1 as MNHEY and CDR2 as SVGEGT. The CDR3 length is 18 residues.

This CDR3 reads CASSNSAGTGDEKLFF. CDR3 sequence (DNA): TGTGCCAGTAGTAATAGTGCCGGGACAGGGGATGAAAAACTGTTTTTT. The chain uses TRBV19 and TRBJ1-4; 10 nucleotides match TRBD1. Germline CDR1 LNHDA, CDR2 SQIVND (reference sequence). The CDR3 sequence is 16 residues long. Losses at the gene ends were 4 bases for V and 6 bases for J; bases not matched to a gene: 8.

The CDR3 DNA is TGTGCCAGCAGCGTAACTCCCGGGACAGGCTCTGGAAACACCATATATTTT. Its translation: CASSVTPGTGSGNTIYF. The chain recombines TRBV9 with TRBJ1-3, with 8 bases lining up with TRBD1. Trimming removed 1 base from V and 0 bases from J; junction bases left unmatched: 6. The CDR3 has 17 residues. Germline loops: CDR1 SGDLS, CDR2 YYNGEE.

The chain links TRBV2 to TRBJ2-7; TRBD1 matches at 7 bases. V gave up 8 bases and J gave up 2 bases; unmatched junction bases: 3. Per germline, CDR1 SNHLY and CDR2 FYNNEI. The CDR3 covers 12 residues. The DNA for the CDR3 is TGTGCCAGCGTAGGGGGCCCCTACGAGCAGTACGTC. It specifies CASVGGPYEQYV.